This TCR beta chain comes out of a study of cytomegalovirus exposure and HLA in healthy donors (dated by TCRdb to between 2016 and 2019). As for the study more broadly: In an earlier analysis of 587 of the donors, 250 to 350 Gb of sequence data and roughly 100 million unique TCR beta sequences from about 179 million T cells were reported. Besides the first cohort of around 670 subjects, a separate validation cohort made up of over a hundred different subjects was used. In an earlier analysis of 500 to 650 of the donors, high-throughput TCR beta sequencing was used to judge whether each TCR beta V gene segment behaved as functional or pseudogenic. The later analysis used no new phenotypic data to find candidate immune exposures, relying instead on TCR beta sequences and their occurrence across donors. Roughly five DR-DQ haplotypes were treated as single units for association and clustering because of strong linkage in the cohort. About 300 gigabases of sequencing data and 78 million or so unique TCR sequences were included in an early release covering several hundred HLA-typed donors. The study combined high-throughput TCR immunosequencing, statistical association of individual TCRs with disease status, and machine learning to predict cytomegalovirus infection status. The study aimed to test whether cataloging public T cell receptors could reveal signatures of past pathogen exposure. Using immunosequencing, the study profiled T cell repertoires from about 620 subjects and related those repertoires to cytomegalovirus serostatus. Donor age, sex, ethnicity and CMV serostatus were collected together with the repertoire data. Every discovery cohort repertoire had been produced on one sequencing platform. Of the roughly 400 genotyped donors, approximately 80% fell in the genetic ancestry cluster associated with self-reported Caucasian donors. A later genetic analysis took genome-wide SNP genotypes for about 65% of the 666 donors and used that subset as a discovery cohort. Both class I and class II loci were covered by HLA typing, at four-digit resolution. In a later analysis, previously published TCR beta repertoires from 550 to 750 donors were re-analyzed and high-resolution HLA genotyping was added so that TCR occurrence patterns could be studied. Among about 400 genotyped donors of the cohort, an average of approximately 220,000 unique TCR beta nucleotide sequences was sequenced per donor, of which about 18% were non-productive. The number of typed donors differed by locus: about 620-640 for A, B, C, DRB1 and DQB1; 500 to 550 for DQA1; 606 for DPA1; and roughly 490 for DPB1. Findings and caveats that apply to the study as a whole: For the cohort, immune exposure information was limited to CMV serostatus. The classifier was reported to diagnose cytomegalovirus status with high specificity and sensitivity in both the original and validation cohorts. At a false discovery rate of 0.05, a later analysis linked 15,000 to 20,000 TCR beta sequences to specific HLA alleles. According to the authors, the approach could potentially be generalized to other disease states and immunological phenotypes. According to a later analysis, parvovirus B19, influenza, CMV and Epstein-Barr virus appeared linked to several top co-occurrence clusters. Most TCR sequences were seen in very few donors, while some public TCRs were found in many individuals. Because counts were too low, fewer than 20 rarely observed V segments, including chromosome 9 orphons, were excluded from the earlier analysis of 500 to 700 of the donors. Most CMV-associated TCR beta chains appeared to be HLA-restricted in a later analysis, and the HLA associations seemed to be driven largely by CMV exposure. Correlated functional status among segregating V segments might reflect linkage disequilibrium, but an unknown experimental factor could not be ruled out. In an earlier analysis of 587 of the donors, most TCR beta V segments were observed in productive rearrangements about 90% or about 30% of the time, broadly matching IMGT annotations. The cohort was sequenced for TCR beta chains only, and without alpha or paired-chain data the features that could be detected were limited. When HLA alleles, especially DR and DQ, strongly co-occurred, attributing TCR associations to individual alleles was difficult. Some IMGT-functional V segments, including TRBV6-2 and TRBV6-3, could not be distinguished by the 87-base-pair reads and were therefore excluded. Roughly uniform sequencing depth across donors was assumed in presence/absence analyses, although this assumption may not hold. A cluster of highly shared sequence variants was judged likely to represent a technical artifact of the sequencing pipeline. The study gave a list of 150 to 200 TCR beta chains associated with cytomegalovirus. Compared with equally common non-associated chains, HLA-associated TCR beta chains in a later analysis were more clonally expanded and had lower generation probabilities. According to a later analysis, TCR association rates differed among HLA loci, with DRB1 alleles showing the most associated TCRs and HLA-C alleles showing the fewest. In a later genetic analysis, fewer N-insertions in productive TCRs were reported among donors in an Asian-associated ancestry cluster than the 666-donor mean. Because some donors lacked HLA typing at each locus, the association tests relied only on the typed subset. An association between a missense DCLRE1C variant and V-gene and J-gene trimming of TCR beta chains was found in a later genetic analysis and replicated in an independent cohort. A further reported finding was that TCR beta sequences accurately predicted the HLA-A and HLA-B alleles for most subjects in the first cohort. In vitro tests confirmed that a few of the cytomegalovirus-associated TCR beta chains recognize cytomegalovirus antigens.

CDR1 and CDR2 are read off the germline V gene as SGHTA and FQGNSA. Taken from cysteine to phenylalanine, the CDR3 has 14 residues. CDR3 DNA only is kept here, 42 bases in frame from base 1. V lost 6 bases and J lost 6 bases; the stretch between them is 17 bases long. The method was the immunoSEQ multiplex PCR assay. For the multiplex PCR, a mixture combining 60 forward primers for TCR Vbeta segments and 13 reverse primers for TCR Jbeta segments was used. A multiplex PCR assay on genomic DNA amplified the CDR3 region of rearranged TCR beta genes. The amplified TCR beta libraries were sequenced on the Illumina HiSeq System as 87-base-pair reads. On the study's bioinformatics: A later analysis tallied 75 million to 95 million unique TCR beta chains across the approximately 670 repertoires, and around 12 million of those chains were shared by two or more donors. To remove PCR and sequencing errors, raw reads were error-corrected and collapsed into unique sequences using a nearest-neighbor algorithm that merged closely related sequences. Alignment of CDR3 sequences to IMGT reference sequences was used to assign V, D and J gene segments. For a sequence to be retained, a match of at least six nucleotides to both a V gene segment and a J gene segment was required. A rearrangement was called productive if the CDR3 had no stop codons and remained in frame with V and J, and every other rearrangement was called non-productive. CDR3 was defined by IMGT convention, running from the second conserved V-encoded cysteine to the conserved J-encoded phenylalanine. In an earlier analysis of around 600 of the donors, sequences lacking an unambiguous match to a single V gene segment were excluded. An earlier analysis of under 750 of the donors called V segments functional above 56.7% productive rearrangements and segregating when the between-donor standard deviation exceeded 5%. To diagnose cytomegalovirus status from the catalog of TCR beta chain sequences, a statistical classification framework was built. A later analysis assigned V and J genes by comparing TCR nucleotide sequences with IMGT/GENE-DB human TR gene sequences. A later analysis assigned CDR3 sequences and most-parsimonious VDJ recombination scenarios with the TCRdist pipeline. In a later analysis, each TCR beta chain was defined by its CDR3 amino acid sequence together with its V-gene family, and reads without a unique V-gene family were excluded. To address suspected cross-contamination and a sequencing artifact, a later analysis removed around 590 highly shared, low-generation-probability nucleotide sequences. For each public chain, a later analysis derived a clonal expansion index from normalized ranks of inferred template counts within each repertoire. In a later analysis, generation probabilities were computed using a VDJ recombination model fitted to out-of-frame rearrangements, and the results were checked against IGoR. In a later analysis, hypergeometric tests were used to score TCR-TCR, TCR-HLA and TCR-CMV co-occurrence, with a repertoire-size bias correction applied to TCR pairs. To estimate false discovery rates, a later analysis permuted the HLA or CMV assignments 20 times. A later analysis grouped co-occurring TCRs with DBSCAN, adding TCRdist sequence similarity when clustering within HLA-allele-positive subsets. Repertoires with fewer than 30,000 or more than 120,000 public chains were left out of co-occurrence clustering, as were about five repertoires with anomalous nucleotide sharing. TCRdb provides this immuneACCESS table in a form limited to in-frame rearrangements. Some clones are lacking; in checked studies, under half of them reflect an unresolved V gene, and why the rest are absent is not known. That table supplies the V and J calls and clone size; D and trimming were determined from the DNA. The sample contains approximately 130,000 clones, 55% to 75% of them found a single time. The ten largest clones capture approximately 3.9% of the sample.

The cohort consisted of more than 650 healthy bone marrow donors. All cohort members were sampled while nominally healthy, although unrecorded immune exposures were likely present. The donor was CMV seropositive and was included in the group of 250 to 350 seropositive cohort members. A peripheral blood sample was provided by each donor, and peripheral blood mononuclear cells were used for TCR beta sequencing. The Qiagen DNeasy Blood Extraction Kit was used to extract genomic DNA from the blood cell samples. Of note for this clone: Its binding antigen is unknown. It has no much larger one-base neighbor in the sample; base qualities were not kept.

Input material: PBMCs. The sequence came from a man aged 50-60 years in good health and CMV-seropositive. The chain is made from TRBV7-2 and TRBJ1-1; the D gene lacks a confident call. The bases read TGTGCCAGCAGTCTTAGAGGTACTGGCCCTGAAGCTTTCTTT. Translation gives CASSLRGTGPEAFF.